This section outlines one T cell receptor beta chain sequence together with its context. No antigen is known for it. No clone much larger than this one lies a single base away; base qualities are absent. The data stem from a study of blood T cell repertoires in COVID-19 (dated by TCRdb to 2020 to 2021). Describing the broader study: Samples covering the acute and convalescent phases of COVID-19 were provided by collaborators in the United States, Italy and Spain. Where available, HLA class I and class II types were obtained from metadata supplied by the sample provider rather than from assay-based typing. The sample metadata nearly always contained a de-identified subject ID, COVID-19 status, age in years and sex. The repertoires were released in a freely available public database meant as a resource for research on the immune response to SARS-CoV-2. Samples were obtained from the ongoing ImmuneRACE study (first 160 participants) and from roughly 1,300 subjects provided by 6 global collaborators. The prospective study material was composed of cDNA or gDNA derived from T cells, B-cell-depleted T cells, or PBMCs. Subjects who had been exposed to COVID-19, were actively infected with it, or had recovered from it provided the deeply sampled blood TCRbeta repertoires that made up the dataset. The full study reports these points: The amount of clinical and demographic metadata varied by source and participant and was provided uncurated.

V and J lose 1 base and 0 bases, and a span of 15 bases separates them. There are 18 amino acids in the CDR3, from cysteine to phenylalanine inclusive. The CDR3 DNA has 54 bases and is translated from base 1. The CDR1 and CDR2 encoded by the germline V gene are KGHDR and SFDVKD. One collaborating source in Seattle enrolled patients while the patients were actively infected and followed the patients over time throughout the course of disease. Whole blood was collected in K2EDTA tubes by collaborating institutions according to the institutions' own protocols. For TCRbeta analysis, collaborator samples were shipped as frozen whole blood, as isolated PBMCs, or as DNA extracted from either sample type. TCRbeta CDR3 regions were amplified from genomic DNA by means of the immunoSEQ Assay, a bias-controlled multiplex PCR. Concerning the study's data processing: Within the assay, amplification of reference gene primers was used to estimate how many nucleated cells each sample contained. To quantify the absolute abundance of each unique TCRbeta CDR3 rearrangement, sequence reads were collapsed and filtered. For each sample, productive Simpson clonality was calculated as the square root of Simpson's diversity index over productive rearrangements. TCRdb's version of the immuneACCESS table is confined to in-frame rearrangements and falls short of the full clone set. An unresolved V gene accounts for under half of the shortfall where checked; the remainder is of unknown origin. The V and J calls and clone size come from that table; D and trimming were worked out from the DNA. A total of 300,000 to 350,000 clones appear in this sample, roughly 90% of them only once. In total, the top ten clones hold roughly 7.3% of the sample.

This chain joins TRBV24-1 to TRBJ2-1; TRBD1 is a weak D gene call, 5 bases matching. The receptor's source is a young woman with COVID-19, enrolled during active disease. Sequencing was done on a sample of peripheral blood. The CDR3 reads CATSDFPRTHSSYNEQFF. The base sequence is TGTGCCACCAGTGATTTCCCGAGGACACACAGCTCCTACAATGAGCAGTTCTTC.